Below, 9 T cell receptor beta chains from the same sample are listed, as sequenced in a study of blood T cells in healthy people across ages. A second PCR, run for 7 to 11 cycles, used a sample-barcoded 5' primer plus a J-beta primer mix. TCRdb used MiXCR to reprocess the 5' RACE reads, holding one entry per CDR3 protein. The table includes about 1.5 million distinct CDR3 sequences, approximately 42% detected once. The sample consisted of blood. The receptors were gathered from a woman younger than 35 in good health.

This clonotype has only a few counts. This chain links TRBV12-3 or TRBV12-4 with TRBJ1-5; D remains unclear. V lost 2 bases to trimming and J lost 9 bases, with 14 bases between them. There are 14 residues in the CDR3. CDR3 nucleotide sequence: TGTGCCAGCAGTTTACGCGGGTCCGAGGGGCCCCAGCATTTT. This sequence encodes CASSLRGSEGPQHF.

The chain couples TRBV6-1 to TRBJ2-5; 8 nucleotides match TRBD1. TRBJ2-7 matches the DNA end more closely, so the J call is doubtful. The CDR3 extends over 17 amino acids. CDR1 MNHNS and CDR2 SASEGT come from the germline V gene. CDR3 residues: CASSRYQNRGYSYEQYF. CDR3 nucleotide sequence: TGTGCCAGCAGCCGATATCAAAACAGGGGGTACTCCTACGAGCAGTACTTC.

This clonotype has only a few counts. The chain employs TRBV20-1 and TRBJ2-7, with D possibly matching TRBD1 (6 bases). Trimming cost V 3 bases and J 2 bases, with 20 bases left between them. The germline gives CDR1 DFQATT, CDR2 SNEGSKA (reference sequence). The CDR3 sequence is 16 residues long. Here the CDR3 reads CSASVTRDNRPYEQYF. CDR3 DNA sequence: TGCAGTGCTAGTGTCACACGGGACAACCGACCCTACGAGCAGTACTTC.

This clonotype was observed at least ten times. This chain uses TRBV6-2 or TRBV6-3 with TRBJ2-1, with D hard to call. Per germline, CDR1 MNHEY and CDR2 SVGEGT. The CDR3 runs to 13 residues. The V end lost 5 bases, the J end lost 6 bases, and 11 bases lay between the germline ends. CDR3 in DNA: TGTGCCAGCAGTCCTCCGTCTGGCAATGAGCAGTTCTTC. It is translated as CASSPPSGNEQFF.

The chain carries TRBV6-6 and TRBJ2-3; 12 bases are shared with TRBD2. V was clipped by 5 bases and J by 5 bases; unmatched bases: 8. CDR3 length equals 16 residues. Germline V gives CDR1 MNHNY, CDR2 SVGAGI (reference sequence). The CDR3 spells CASSTTGGLAGDTQYF. DNA for the CDR3: TGTGCCAGCAGTACGACAGGGGGACTAGCGGGAGATACGCAGTATTTT.

The chain is built from TRBV19 and TRBJ2-7; D may be TRBD1 (7 bases). Trimming took 5 bases from V and 2 from J, leaving 16 bases between them. Germline V gene data show CDR1 as LNHDA and CDR2 as SQIVND (reference sequence). The CDR3 loop spans 15 amino acids. The CDR3 DNA follows: TGTGCCAGTAGTCACCTCCAGGGGGGCACCTACGAGCAGTACTTC. Protein: CASSHLQGGTYEQYF.

This sequence joins TRBV7-2 and TRBJ2-1; the D is unclear. V lost 0 bases and J lost 5, with 11 bases in between. Per germline, CDR1 SGHTA and CDR2 FQGNSA. The CDR3 has 15 amino acids. CDR3 region: CASSLAPLANNEQFF. In nucleotides, the CDR3 is TGTGCCAGCAGCTTAGCGCCTCTTGCCAACAATGAGCAGTTCTTC.

The table lists this clonotype with a few counts. This chain uses TRBV29-1 with TRBJ1-4, with D hard to call. The V gene's germline CDR1 is SQVTM and CDR2 ANQGSEA. This CDR3 is 13 amino acids long. Deletions cut 3 bases from V and 0 bases from J, with 5 bases between. Here the CDR3 DNA reads TGCAGCGTTGAGGGATCAACTAATGAAAAACTGTTTTTT. It is translated as CSVEGSTNEKLFF. The variable domain in full, with the rest retrieved from reference TRBV29-1 and TRBJ1-4, is SAVISQKPSRDICQRGTSLTIQCQVDSQVTMMFWYRQQPGQSLTLIATANQGSEATYESGFVIDKFPISRPNLTFSTLTVSNMSPEDSSIYLCSVEGSTNEKLFFGSGTQLSVL.

CDR3 protein: CASSQDHPSGISDEQYF. The DNA of the CDR3 is TGCGCCAGCAGCCAAGATCACCCTAGCGGAATCAGTGATGAGCAGTACTTC. The rearrangement joins TRBV4-1 to TRBJ2-5, with TRBD2 identical over 7 bases. This CDR3 has 17 residues. Germline V gives CDR1 MGHRA, CDR2 YSYEKL. J was trimmed by 11 bases and V by 0 bases; bases with no gene match: 18.